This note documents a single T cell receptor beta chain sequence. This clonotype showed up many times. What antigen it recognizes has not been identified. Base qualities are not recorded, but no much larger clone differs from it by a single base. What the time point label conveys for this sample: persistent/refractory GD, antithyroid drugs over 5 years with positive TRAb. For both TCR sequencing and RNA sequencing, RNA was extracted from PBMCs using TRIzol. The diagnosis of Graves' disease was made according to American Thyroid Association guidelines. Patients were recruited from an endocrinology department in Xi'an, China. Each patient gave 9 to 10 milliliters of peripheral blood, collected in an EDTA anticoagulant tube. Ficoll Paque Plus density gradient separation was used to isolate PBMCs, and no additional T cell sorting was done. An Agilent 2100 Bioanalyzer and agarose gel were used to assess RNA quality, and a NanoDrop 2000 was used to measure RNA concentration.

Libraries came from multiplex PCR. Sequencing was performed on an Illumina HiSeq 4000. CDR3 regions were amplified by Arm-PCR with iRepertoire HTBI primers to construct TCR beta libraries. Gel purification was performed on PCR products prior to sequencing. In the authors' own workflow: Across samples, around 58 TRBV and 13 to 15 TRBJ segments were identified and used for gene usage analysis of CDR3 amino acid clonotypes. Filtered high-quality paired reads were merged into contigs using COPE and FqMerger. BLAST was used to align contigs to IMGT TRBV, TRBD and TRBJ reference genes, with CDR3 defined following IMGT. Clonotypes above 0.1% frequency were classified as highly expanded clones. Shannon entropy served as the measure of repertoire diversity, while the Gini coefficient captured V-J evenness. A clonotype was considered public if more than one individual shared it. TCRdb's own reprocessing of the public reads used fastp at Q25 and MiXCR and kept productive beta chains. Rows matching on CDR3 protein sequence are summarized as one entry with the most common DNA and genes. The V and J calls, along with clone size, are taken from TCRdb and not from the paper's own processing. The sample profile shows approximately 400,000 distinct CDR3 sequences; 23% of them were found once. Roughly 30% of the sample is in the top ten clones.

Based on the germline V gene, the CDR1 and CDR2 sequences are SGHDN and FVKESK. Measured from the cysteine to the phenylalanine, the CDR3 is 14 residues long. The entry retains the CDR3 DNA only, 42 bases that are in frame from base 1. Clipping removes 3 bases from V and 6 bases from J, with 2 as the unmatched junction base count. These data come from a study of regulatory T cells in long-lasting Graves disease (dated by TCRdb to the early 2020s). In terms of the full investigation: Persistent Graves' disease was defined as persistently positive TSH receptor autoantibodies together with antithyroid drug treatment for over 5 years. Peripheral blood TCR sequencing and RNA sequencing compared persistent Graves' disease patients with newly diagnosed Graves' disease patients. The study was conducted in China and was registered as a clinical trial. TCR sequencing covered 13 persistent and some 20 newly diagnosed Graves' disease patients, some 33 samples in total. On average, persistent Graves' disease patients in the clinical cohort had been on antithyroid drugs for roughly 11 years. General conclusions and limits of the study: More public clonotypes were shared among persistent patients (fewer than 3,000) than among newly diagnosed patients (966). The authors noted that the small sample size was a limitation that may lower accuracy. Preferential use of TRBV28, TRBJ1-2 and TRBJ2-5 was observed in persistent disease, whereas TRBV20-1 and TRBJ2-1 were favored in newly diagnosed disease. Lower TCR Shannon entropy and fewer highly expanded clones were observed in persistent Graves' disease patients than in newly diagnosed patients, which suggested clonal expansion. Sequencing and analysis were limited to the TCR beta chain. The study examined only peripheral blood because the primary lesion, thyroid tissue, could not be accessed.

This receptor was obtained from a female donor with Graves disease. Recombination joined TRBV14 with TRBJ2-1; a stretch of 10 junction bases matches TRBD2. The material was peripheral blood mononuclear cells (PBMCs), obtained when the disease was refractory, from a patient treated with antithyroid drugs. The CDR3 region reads CASSQSGRGNEQFF. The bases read TGTGCCAGCAGCCAGAGCGGGAGGGGCAATGAGCAGTTCTTC.